These T cell receptor beta chains were read from a single sample in a study of beta chain features in type 1 diabetes. Data came from immunoSEQ multiplex PCR; TCRdb stores just in-frame clones and leaves some out. The table records tens of thousands of clones, around 63% of them present only once. The sequenced material came from Tregs from blood. Receptor source: a man between 18 and 29 years old with type 1 diabetes. Both conserved end residues are part of each CDR3. The D gene is left open where the match is weak. Where a row states a size, it is once, few, many or the class of an expanded clone; other rows omit it.

>TRBV28|TRBD1|TRBJ2-3|15|-
CASSKGTGWTDTQYF
TGTGCCAGCAGTAAGGGGACAGGGTGGACAGATACGCAGTATTTT
>TRBV29-1|-|TRBJ1-4|16|-
CSVSQGPFATNEKLFF
TGCAGCGTCTCTCAGGGGCCCTTCGCAACTAATGAAAAACTGTTTTTT
>TRBV18|TRBD2|TRBJ2-7|16|-
CASSLGTSGRAYEQYF
TGTGCCAGCTCACTTGGGACTAGCGGGAGGGCCTACGAGCAGTACTTC
>TRBV19|-|TRBJ2-1|12|few
CASSSRGYEQFF
TGTGCCAGTAGCTCCAGGGGTTATGAGCAGTTCTTC
>TRBV7-2|TRBD1|TRBJ2-7|13|-
CASSVGQTYEQYF
TGTGCCAGCAGCGTGGGACAGACCTACGAGCAGTACTTC
>TRBV5-1|TRBD2|TRBJ2-3|13|-
CASSREGTDTQYF
TGCGCCAGCAGCCGGGAGGGCACAGATACGCAGTATTTT
>TRBV7-2|TRBD2|TRBJ2-1|16|-
CASGTAGTRTYNEQFF
TGTGCCAGCGGCACCGCCGGGACTAGAACTTACAATGAGCAGTTCTTC
>TRBV29-1|-|TRBJ2-1|12|few
CSVGAVYNEQFF
TGCAGCGTTGGGGCAGTTTACAATGAGCAGTTCTTC
>TRBV7-2|-|TRBJ2-1|13|-
CASSYTGIDEQFF
TGTGCCAGCAGCTACACAGGGATCGATGAGCAGTTCTTC
>TRBV5-1|TRBD2|TRBJ2-3|16|-
CASSARLAGSTDTQYF
TGCGCCAGCAGCGCAAGACTAGCGGGGTCCACAGATACGCAGTATTTT
>TRBV15|TRBD2|TRBJ2-5|15|-
CATSRPGTSGETQYF
TGTGCCACCAGCAGACCCGGGACTAGCGGAGAGACCCAGTACTTC
>TRBV10-3|-|TRBJ2-7|14|-
CAIRKQGSPYEQYF
TGTGCCATCAGGAAACAGGGATCCCCCTACGAGCAGTACTTC
>TRBV28|-|TRBJ1-4|12|few
CASSWRGEKLFF
TGTGCCAGCAGTTGGAGAGGGGAAAAACTGTTTTTT
>TRBV7-9|-|TRBJ1-6|12|-
CASSSPLSPLHF
TGTGCCAGCAGCTCCCCGTTGTCACCCCTCCACTTT
>TRBV28|TRBD1|TRBJ2-3|18|-
CASSFAGAGTGGTDTQYF
TGTGCCAGCAGTTTCGCCGGGGCCGGGACAGGGGGCACAGATACGCAGTATTTT
>TRBV19|-|TRBJ1-4|13|-
CASYPGNNEKLFF
TGTGCCAGTTATCCGGGGAATAATGAAAAACTGTTTTTT
>TRBV27|-|TRBJ1-1|16|-
CASSLVQFGHALEAFF
TGTGCCAGCAGTTTAGTGCAGTTTGGTCACGCCCTGGAAGCTTTCTTT
>TRBV6-5|TRBD2|TRBJ2-7|16|-
CASSYGRGTTNYEQYF
TGTGCCAGCAGTTACGGACGGGGGACTACGAACTACGAGCAGTACTTC
>TRBV5-1|TRBD2|TRBJ2-2|16|-
CASSTGLAGLTGELFF
TGCGCCAGCAGCACGGGACTAGCGGGACTCACCGGGGAGCTGTTTTTT
>TRBV5-1|TRBD2|TRBJ2-7|16|-
CASSLVSGRAVYEQYF
TGCGCCAGCAGCTTGGTTAGCGGGAGGGCCGTCTACGAGCAGTACTTC
>TRBV14|-|TRBJ2-3|15|-
CASSQVPSRTDTQYF
TGTGCCAGCAGCCAAGTGCCTAGCCGCACAGATACGCAGTATTTT
>TRBV27|-|TRBJ2-6|19|once
CASSTPRQDGIAGANVLTF
TGTGCCAGCAGTACGCCTAGACAGGACGGAATTGCTGGGGCCAACGTCCTGACTTTC
>TRBV7-2|-|TRBJ2-2|18|-
CASSLDRQDPRGTGELFF
TGTGCCAGCAGCTTAGATAGACAGGATCCAAGGGGTACCGGGGAGCTGTTTTTT
>TRBV18|TRBD1|TRBJ2-5|15|-
CASSLTPDRGETQYF
TGTGCCAGCTCCCTCACGCCGGACAGGGGTGAGACCCAGTACTTC
>TRBV28|-|TRBJ1-1|13|-
CATLNSGNTEAFF
TGTGCCACCCTCAACTCGGGGAACACTGAAGCTTTCTTT
>TRBV4-3|-|TRBJ2-3|13|-
CASSQVLSDTQYF
TGCGCCAGCAGCCAAGTTCTTTCAGATACGCAGTATTTT
>TRBV5-1|TRBD2|TRBJ2-1|14|once
CASSFGLAYNEQFF
TGCGCCAGCAGCTTCGGACTAGCGTACAATGAGCAGTTCTTC
>TRBV10-3|TRBD1|TRBJ2-7|13|-
CATNRDSSYEQYF
TGTGCCACAAACCGGGACAGCTCCTACGAGCAGTACTTC
>TRBV28|-|TRBJ2-5|16|-
CASRPRRSDYQETQYF
TGTGCCAGCAGACCTCGGCGGTCGGATTACCAAGAGACCCAGTACTTC
>TRBV4-2|TRBD1|TRBJ2-6|17|-
CASSRSSRGQGANVLTF
TGTGCCAGCAGCCGAAGTAGCAGGGGGCAAGGGGCCAACGTCCTGACTTTC
>TRBV29-1|TRBD1|TRBJ2-7|13|-
CSVWDRERGEQYF
TGCAGCGTATGGGACAGGGAGCGGGGCGAGCAGTACTTC
>TRBV19|TRBD1|TRBJ2-4|15|-
CASSRTGGGSDIQYF
TGTGCCAGTAGTCGCACAGGGGGCGGGTCGGACATTCAGTACTTC
>TRBV5-1|TRBD2|TRBJ2-5|16|-
CASSFLGLAVKETQYF
TGCGCCAGCAGTTTCCTTGGTCTAGCGGTAAAAGAGACCCAGTACTTC
>TRBV28|-|TRBJ1-1|12|-
CAILKPTSEAFF
TGTGCCATCCTGAAGCCTACGAGTGAAGCTTTCTTT
>TRBV7-9|-|TRBJ2-3|19|-
CASSSGQGIAGAPTDTQYF
TGTGCCAGCAGCTCGGGACAGGGGATAGCGGGAGCCCCCACAGATACGCAGTATTTT
>TRBV19|TRBD1|TRBJ1-5|14|-
CASSNEGANQPQHF
TGTGCCAGTAGTAACGAGGGGGCGAATCAGCCCCAGCATTTT
>TRBV9|-|TRBJ2-1|15|-
CASSVVSGEYNEQFF
TGTGCCAGCAGCGTAGTGTCAGGGGAATACAATGAGCAGTTCTTC
>TRBV30|-|TRBJ1-4|15|-
CAWSRELGTNEKLFF
TGTGCCTGGAGCCGGGAGCTCGGTACAAATGAAAAACTGTTTTTT
>TRBV29-1|-|TRBJ2-2|13|few
CSVDLLGSGELFF
TGCAGCGTTGATCTCCTAGGGAGCGGGGAGCTGTTTTTT
>TRBV5-8|TRBD2|TRBJ2-1|17|-
CASSYEQLAGVRNEQFF
TGTGCCAGCAGTTATGAACAACTAGCGGGAGTGCGAAATGAGCAGTTCTTC
>TRBV7-2|-|TRBJ2-5|16|-
CASSLFSPHSQETQYF
TGTGCCAGCAGCTTATTTAGTCCCCACTCCCAAGAGACCCAGTACTTC
>TRBV5-1|-|TRBJ2-7|12|few
CASSLGTGTQYF
TGCGCCAGCAGCTTGGGGACGGGAACGCAGTACTTC
>TRBV30|-|TRBJ2-5|14|-
CAWSADFSKRSPYF
TGTGCCTGGAGCGCAGACTTCAGCAAACGGAGCCCGTACTTC
>TRBV7-2|-|TRBJ2-5|11|once
CASSPGETQYF
TGTGCCAGCAGCCCGGGGGAGACCCAGTACTTC
>TRBV10-3|-|TRBJ1-1|14|medium-sized
CAISEGVRDPEAFF
TGTGCCATCAGTGAAGGGGTAAGGGATCCTGAAGCTTTCTTT
>TRBV5-1|-|TRBJ1-4|15|-
CASSFRGQLQEKLFF
TGCGCCAGCAGCTTCCGAGGACAGTTACAGGAAAAACTGTTTTTT
>TRBV11-3|-|TRBJ2-1|15|-
CASSVGGASYNEQFF
TGTGCCAGCAGCGTCGGTGGGGCGTCCTACAATGAGCAGTTCTTC
>TRBV5-8|TRBD1|TRBJ2-2|16|-
CASSFPRGPGTGELFF
TGTGCCAGCAGCTTTCCCAGGGGGCCGGGCACCGGGGAGCTGTTTTTT